This T cell receptor beta chain was profiled in a study of graft-versus-host responses after intestinal transplantation (dated by TCRdb to the early 2020s). Background for the entire study: The transplants that recipients received were multivisceral, liver-intestinal, or isolated intestinal. Anti-thymocyte globulin induction was given to all recipients, followed by maintenance tacrolimus and steroids for 3 to 4 years. After intestinal transplantation, graft-versus-host and host-versus-graft alloreactive T cell clones were followed in the graft, circulation and bone marrow using bulk TCR-beta CDR3 sequencing. To identify alloreactive clones, pre-transplant mixed lymphocyte reaction products were sequenced and compared with unstimulated pre-transplant donor and recipient T cells. The cohort enrolled about two dozen intestinal transplant recipients, one of whom was a retransplant, and a few patients without pretransplant specimens were excluded. Donor T cell macrochimerism was defined as a peak of at least 4% donor T cells among recipient peripheral blood mononuclear cells. Samples from a few later patients were sequenced in-house on an Illumina MiSeq with MiXCR processing rather than by the commercial service. What the authors observed across the whole study: GvH clones were detected in recipient bone marrow, and some of these GvH clones were observed earlier in ileal mucosa or blood, consistent with an intestinal mucosal origin. The conclusions were limited by the relatively low number and heterogeneity of the intestinal transplant patients. Patients with donor T cell macrochimerism had high GvH to HvG T cell clonal ratios in their allografts. Early after transplant, declines in HvG clones were associated with peak levels of circulating GvH clones.

With regard to this clone: Its antigen has not been determined. No per-base quality is available; no much larger clone lies one base away.

Libraries were prepared through the immunoSEQ multiplex PCR assay. High-throughput TCR-beta CDR3 sequencing of genomic DNA from most patients was performed by Adaptive Biotechnologies. On the study's bioinformatics: TCR sequencing data were retrieved from Adaptive's ImmunoSEQ software for some 17 patients, whereas three other patients were processed with MiXCR and VDJtools. Because the origin of CDR3 nucleotide sequences shared between donor and recipient could not be assigned, those sequences were removed. To be classed as alloreactive, a clone needed at least 2-fold expansion over unstimulated cells and a minimum CFSE-low frequency of 0.002% (template counts) or 0.001% (read counts). Clones detected in sequenced pre-transplant spleen, lymph node, or MLR CFSE-low populations of the donor or recipient were defined as mappable. The cumulative frequency of alloreactive clones was calculated as a percentage of all sequences, weighted by copy number. TCRdb provides this immuneACCESS table in a form limited to in-frame rearrangements. Some clones are lacking; in checked studies, under half of them reflect an unresolved V gene, and why the rest are absent is not known. The V and J calls and clone size were taken over from that table, and D and trimming were inferred from the DNA. For this sample there are just over 20,000 clones; 89% appear just once. The top ten clonotypes cover approximately 5% of the sample.

CDR1 and CDR2 (MNHNS, SASEGT) derive from the germline V gene. There are 14 amino acids in the CDR3, from cysteine to phenylalanine inclusive. Only the CDR3 DNA is retained, 42 bases long and in frame from the first base. A distance of 18 bases separates the germline ends of V and J, which lose 6 bases and 10 bases respectively. Blood samples were collected up to 4 times in the first month after transplant and then at least monthly when available. This specimen was PBMCs, taken roughly 64 days after intestinal transplantation. The source is a human patient who received an intestinal transplant, so some T cells may come from the graft donor. The rearrangement joined TRBV6-1 to TRBJ1-4; no confident D gene assignment can be made. The CDR3 sequence is CASSVDGNGRKLFF. In nucleotide form, the sequence is TGTGCCAGCAGCGTCGACGGGAACGGGAGAAAACTGTTTTTT.